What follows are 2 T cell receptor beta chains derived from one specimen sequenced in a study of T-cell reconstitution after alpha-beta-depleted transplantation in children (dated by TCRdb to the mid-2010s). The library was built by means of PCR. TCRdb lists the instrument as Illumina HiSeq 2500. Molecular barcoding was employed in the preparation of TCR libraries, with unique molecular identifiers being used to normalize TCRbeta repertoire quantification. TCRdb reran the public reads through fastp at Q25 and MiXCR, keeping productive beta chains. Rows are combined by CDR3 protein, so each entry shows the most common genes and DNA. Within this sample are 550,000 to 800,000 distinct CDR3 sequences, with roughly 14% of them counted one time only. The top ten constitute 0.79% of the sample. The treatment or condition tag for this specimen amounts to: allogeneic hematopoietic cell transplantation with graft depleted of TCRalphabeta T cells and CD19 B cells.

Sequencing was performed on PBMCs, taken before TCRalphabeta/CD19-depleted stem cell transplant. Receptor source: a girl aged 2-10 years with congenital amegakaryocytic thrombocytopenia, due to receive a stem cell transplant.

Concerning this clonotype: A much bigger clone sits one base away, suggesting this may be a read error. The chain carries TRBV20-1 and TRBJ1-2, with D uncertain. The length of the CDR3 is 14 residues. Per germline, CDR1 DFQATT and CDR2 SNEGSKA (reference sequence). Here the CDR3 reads CSALRAQPYYGNTF. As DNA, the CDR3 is TGCAGTGCCCTAAGGGCCCAGCCCTACTATGGCAACACCTTC.

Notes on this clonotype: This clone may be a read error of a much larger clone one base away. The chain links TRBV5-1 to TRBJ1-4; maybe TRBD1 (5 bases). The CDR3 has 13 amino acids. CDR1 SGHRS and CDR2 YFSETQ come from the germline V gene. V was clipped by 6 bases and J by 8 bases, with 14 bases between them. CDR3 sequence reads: CASISTGSEKLFF. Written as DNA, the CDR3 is TGCGCCAGCATCTCCACAGGTTCCGAAAAACTGTTTTTT.